This entry lists 15 T cell receptor beta chains sequenced from one sample in a study of cytomegalovirus exposure and HLA in healthy donors. The primer mix had 60 Vbeta and 13 Jbeta primers. The assay was immunoSEQ multiplex PCR, and TCRdb's table has in-frame clones only and misses some. The table lists around 150,000 clones, approximately 79% of them singletons, with roughly 6% in the top ten. The sequenced sample consisted of PBMCs. The receptors here all came from a man in his fifties in good health and CMV-seropositive.

The chain recombines TRBV29-1 with TRBJ2-5; a possible D gene is TRBD1 (6 bases). Trimming took off 4 bases at V and 2 bases at J, with 17 bases between the two ends. The CDR3 is 15 residues long. The germline CDR1 and CDR2 sequences are SQVTM and ANQGSEA. CDR3 protein: CSVAGTPDEQETQYF. The CDR3 DNA reads as TGCAGCGTTGCCGGGACACCTGACGAACAAGAGACCCAGTACTTC.

V and J are TRBV2 and TRBJ2-1; TRBD1 matches at 7 bases. The V and J ends lost 6 bases and 5 bases, in that order; junction bases with no gene match: 4. The CDR3 extends over 13 amino acids. Germline V gene data show CDR1 as SNHLY and CDR2 as FYNNEI. Written as DNA, the CDR3 is TGTGCCAGCAGGGCGACAGGGAACAATGAGCAGTTCTTC. As protein: CASRATGNNEQFF.

This clone has just one count. The rearrangement joins TRBV7-8 to TRBJ2-3; 12 bases match TRBD2. V trimming: 1 base; J trimming: 2 bases; junction bases outside the gene matches: 4. The germline CDR1 and CDR2 sequences are SGHVS and FQNEAQ. There are 17 residues in the CDR3. The CDR3 nucleotides are TGTGCCAGCAGCTTAGTCGGACTAGCGGGGTTCACAGATACGCAGTATTTT. It encodes CASSLVGLAGFTDTQYF.

This clone was detected a few times. This chain uses TRBV11-2 with TRBJ2-7; TRBD2 might be the D (6 bases). This CDR3 has 15 residues. Germline-derived CDR1 and CDR2 are SGHAT and FQNNGV. V gave up 6 bases and J gave up 6 bases, with 21 bases separating them. The CDR3 sequence is CASRSVRGSVSEQYF. For the CDR3, the DNA is TGTGCCAGCAGATCCGTCCGGGGGAGTGTCTCCGAGCAGTACTTC.

This sequence joins TRBV5-1 and TRBJ1-1; D possibly corresponds to TRBD1 (5 bases). Deletions cut 4 bases from V and 4 bases from J, with 17 bases between. The germline V gene encodes CDR1 SGHRS and CDR2 YFSETQ. The CDR3 runs 15 residues. The CDR3 sequence is CASSPQDGSLTEAFF. CDR3 nucleotide sequence: TGCGCCAGCAGCCCACAGGACGGATCCCTCACTGAAGCTTTCTTT.

The chain couples TRBV27 to TRBJ1-1, with D tentatively TRBD1 (6 bases). Trimming shortened V by 5 bases and J by 5 bases, and 15 bases separated the two germline ends. CDR3 size: 14 residues. Germline CDR1 is MNHEY and CDR2 is SMNVEV (reference sequence). The CDR3 DNA reads TGTGCCAGCAGTGTCACCAGGGGAGCGACTGAAGCTTTCTTT. As protein: CASSVTRGATEAFF.

This clone was observed a single time. The chain has TRBV5-1 and TRBJ2-1; 10 bases line up with TRBD2. Looked up from germline, CDR1 is SGHRS and CDR2 is YFSETQ. V lost 5 bases to trimming and J lost 4 bases; unmatched junction nucleotides: 6. This CDR3 is built from 15 residues. The CDR3 reads CASRATSGMYNEQFF. The CDR3 DNA follows: TGCGCCAGCAGGGCCACTAGCGGGATGTACAATGAGCAGTTCTTC. Full variable domain (remainder filled in from reference TRBV5-1 and TRBJ2-1): KAGVTQTPRYLIKTRGQQVTLSCSPISGHRSVSWYQQTPGQGLQFLFEYFSETQRNKGNFPGRFSGRQFSNSRSEMNVSTLELGDSALYLCASRATSGMYNEQFFGPGTRLTVL.

The V gene is TRBV2, the J gene TRBJ2-7, with 7 bases identical to TRBD1. The CDR3 is made up of 12 amino acids. The germline gives CDR1 SNHLY, CDR2 FYNNEI. The V and J ends lost 5 bases and 6 bases, in that order; junction bases with no gene match: 4. CDR3 DNA: TGTGCCAGCAGTCAGACAGGGAGCGAGCAGTACTTC. Translating gives CASSQTGSEQYF. The entire variable domain, with the rest obtained from reference TRBV2 and TRBJ2-7, is as follows: EPEVTQTPSHQVTQMGQEVILRCVPISNHLYFYWYRQILGQKVEFLVSFYNNEISEKSEIFDDQFSVERPDGSNFTLKIRSTKLEDSAMYFCASSQTGSEQYFGPGTRLTVT.

V is TRBV29-1 and J is TRBJ2-1; D may be TRBD1 (6 bases). Trimming took 3 bases from V and 3 from J, leaving 18 bases between them. Germline lookup yields CDR1 SQVTM and CDR2 ANQGSEA. The CDR3 runs to 16 residues. The CDR3 protein is CSVEGASTTSYNEQFF. The CDR3 bases are TGCAGCGTTGAGGGGGCATCCACTACGAGCTACAATGAGCAGTTCTTC.

The chain recombines TRBV5-1 with TRBJ1-2; D possibly corresponds to TRBD1 (5 bases). Germline V lookup: CDR1 SGHRS, CDR2 YFSETQ. V lost 0 bases and J lost 3, with 15 bases in between. This CDR3 is 16 amino acids long. CDR3 bases: TGCGCCAGCAGCTTGGCTCCTTGGGGCAGAGACTATGGCTACACCTTC. The encoded protein is CASSLAPWGRDYGYTF.

The V call is TRBV11-3, the J call TRBJ1-1, with D perhaps TRBD1 (5 bases). This CDR3 is 14 amino acids long. The ends were cut back, 1 base at V and 3 bases at J, with 9 bases in the middle. Germline lookup yields CDR1 SGHNT and CDR2 YENEEA. CDR3 region: CASSLVGADTEAFF. DNA of the CDR3: TGTGCCAGCAGCTTAGTTGGGGCCGACACTGAAGCTTTCTTT.

Comment on this clone: The sample carries other DNA sequences with the same CDR3. V gene TRBV19 combines with J gene TRBJ2-3; TRBD2 might be the D (6 bases). The V gene's germline CDR1 is LNHDA and CDR2 SQIVND (reference sequence). The V end lost 1 base, the J end lost 6 bases, and 11 bases lay between the germline ends. The CDR3 is 14 residues long. The CDR3 protein is CASSIGPGGDTQYF. CDR3 DNA: TGTGCCAGTAGTATAGGCCCTGGGGGGGATACGCAGTATTTT.

A few counts support this clone. The chain recombines TRBV6-4 with TRBJ2-7; D perhaps matches TRBD1 (6 bases). Between the trimmed V and J ends, which lost 3 bases and 4 bases, there was a span of 19 bases. The CDR3 contains 16 residues. The germline gives CDR1 MRHNA, CDR2 SNTAGT. The CDR3 loop is CASSETGRRYIYEQYF. The CDR3 coding sequence is TGTGCCAGCAGTGAGACAGGTCGTCGTTACATTTACGAGCAGTACTTC.

The chain recombines TRBV9 with TRBJ2-7; 9 bases agree with TRBD1. The V gene's germline CDR1 is SGDLS and CDR2 YYNGEE. This CDR3 is built from 15 residues. V lost 0 bases, J lost 3 bases, and 4 bases stayed unmatched. The CDR3 spells CASSVATGQGYEQYF. The CDR3 DNA reads TGTGCCAGCAGCGTAGCTACGGGACAGGGCTACGAGCAGTACTTC.

The genes are TRBV7-9 and TRBJ1-1; D is possibly TRBD1 (5 bases). This CDR3 is 14 amino acids long. Trimming pared 5 bases from V and 3 bases from J, leaving 13 bases between. Per germline, CDR1 SEHNR and CDR2 FQNEAQ (reference sequence). For the CDR3, the DNA is TGTGCCAGCAGCAAGATCGGCAGGGACACTGAAGCTTTCTTT. It encodes CASSKIGRDTEAFF.